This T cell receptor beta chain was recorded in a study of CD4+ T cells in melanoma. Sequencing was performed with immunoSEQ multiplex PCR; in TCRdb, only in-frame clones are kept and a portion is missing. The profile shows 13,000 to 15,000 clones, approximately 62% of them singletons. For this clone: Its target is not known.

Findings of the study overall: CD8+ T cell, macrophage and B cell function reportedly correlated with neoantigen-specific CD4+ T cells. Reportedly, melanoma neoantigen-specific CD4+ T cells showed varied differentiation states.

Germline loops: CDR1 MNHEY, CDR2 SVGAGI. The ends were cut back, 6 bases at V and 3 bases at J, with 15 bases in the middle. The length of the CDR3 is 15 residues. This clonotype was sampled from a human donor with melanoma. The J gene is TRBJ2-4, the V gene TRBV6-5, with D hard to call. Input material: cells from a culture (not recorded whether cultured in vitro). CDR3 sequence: CASSYRKFDKNIQYF. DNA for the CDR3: TGTGCCAGCAGCTACAGAAAATTTGACAAAAACATTCAGTACTTC.